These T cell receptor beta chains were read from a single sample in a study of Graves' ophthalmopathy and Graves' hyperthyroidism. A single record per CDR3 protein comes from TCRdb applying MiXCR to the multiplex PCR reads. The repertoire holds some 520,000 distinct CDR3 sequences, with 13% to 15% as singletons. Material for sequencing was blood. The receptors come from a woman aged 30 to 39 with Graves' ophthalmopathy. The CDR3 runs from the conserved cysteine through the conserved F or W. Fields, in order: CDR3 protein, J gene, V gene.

CDR3 protein: CASSLSELAGNTGELFF
J gene: TRBJ2-2
V gene: TRBV7-3

CDR3 protein: CASSLRPSGLAGGRGRETQYF
J gene: TRBJ2-5
V gene: TRBV7-3

CDR3 protein: CASSSASGSFSYEQYF
J gene: TRBJ2-7
V gene: TRBV28

CDR3 protein: CASSQDTRGTQETQYF
J gene: TRBJ2-5
V gene: TRBV4-2

CDR3 protein: CAGSLRSTEAFF
J gene: TRBJ1-1
V gene: TRBV7-9

CDR3 protein: CSAGGADYEQYF
J gene: TRBJ2-7
V gene: TRBV20-1

CDR3 protein: CASSQVEGPYEQYF
J gene: TRBJ2-7
V gene: TRBV4-1

CDR3 protein: CAISDPNTGELFF
J gene: TRBJ2-2
V gene: TRBV10-3

CDR3 protein: CATSRGSMQIGETQYF
J gene: TRBJ2-5
V gene: TRBV15

CDR3 protein: CASSERGSYEQYF
J gene: TRBJ2-7
V gene: TRBV6-1

CDR3 protein: CASRVWGRIYEQYF
J gene: TRBJ2-7
V gene: TRBV12-3/TRBV12-4

CDR3 protein: CASSTSHLGGPQETQYF
J gene: TRBJ2-5
V gene: TRBV12-3/TRBV12-4

CDR3 protein: CASTAMGAEAFF
J gene: TRBJ1-1
V gene: TRBV6-1

CDR3 protein: CAIRTGEFRGYTF
J gene: TRBJ1-2
V gene: TRBV19

CDR3 protein: CASSIPGGNYGYTF
J gene: TRBJ1-2
V gene: TRBV5-1

CDR3 protein: CASRTDRLTSEQYF
J gene: TRBJ2-7
V gene: TRBV6-1

CDR3 protein: CASSFSGGGETQYF
J gene: TRBJ2-5
V gene: TRBV27

CDR3 protein: CARRYEQYF
J gene: TRBJ2-7
V gene: TRBV6-1

CDR3 protein: CASSPQRGSPLHF
J gene: TRBJ1-6
V gene: TRBV19

CDR3 protein: CSASPSTTTDTQYF
J gene: TRBJ2-3
V gene: TRBV20-1

CDR3 protein: CASSHGGGTMNTEAFF
J gene: TRBJ1-1
V gene: TRBV27

CDR3 protein: CAWLQGYQETQYF
J gene: TRBJ2-5
V gene: TRBV30

CDR3 protein: CAWSNIGQGSSYNSPLHF
J gene: TRBJ1-6
V gene: TRBV30

CDR3 protein: CASSASVSGGSGANVLTF
J gene: TRBJ2-6
V gene: TRBV6-4

CDR3 protein: CSAIKATGGAFGTEAFF
J gene: TRBJ1-1
V gene: TRBV20-1

CDR3 protein: CASSLDLTGEGGYTF
J gene: TRBJ1-2
V gene: TRBV7-8

CDR3 protein: CASGNSPNSPLHF
J gene: TRBJ1-6
V gene: TRBV6-1

CDR3 protein: CSAAGAGGDTQYF
J gene: TRBJ2-3
V gene: TRBV20-1

CDR3 protein: CASSLSPGTATDTQYF
J gene: TRBJ2-3
V gene: TRBV28

CDR3 protein: CASQGRDYGYTF
J gene: TRBJ1-2
V gene: TRBV6-2/TRBV6-3

CDR3 protein: CDSGQGALGYPEAFF
J gene: TRBJ1-1
V gene: TRBV28

CDR3 protein: CSARAGTVPEAFF
J gene: TRBJ1-1
V gene: TRBV20-1

CDR3 protein: CASSVRGGEVRFEAFF
J gene: TRBJ1-1
V gene: TRBV11-1

CDR3 protein: CASSSGTGGRETQYF
J gene: TRBJ2-5
V gene: TRBV6-4

CDR3 protein: CASSLVTGGRYEQYF
J gene: TRBJ2-7
V gene: TRBV13

CDR3 protein: CATSPREGGRNYLHQETQYF
J gene: TRBJ2-5
V gene: TRBV15

CDR3 protein: CASSLTLRDGYTF
J gene: TRBJ1-2
V gene: TRBV6-5

CDR3 protein: CASSLAPGLAGVEQYF
J gene: TRBJ2-7
V gene: TRBV7-2

CDR3 protein: CASSAFRPTSGNTIYF
J gene: TRBJ1-3
V gene: TRBV11-2

CDR3 protein: CASSPPTGRSTEAFF
J gene: TRBJ1-1
V gene: TRBV5-1

CDR3 protein: CASSFGPTGNGDQPQHF
J gene: TRBJ1-5
V gene: TRBV5-1

CDR3 protein: CASSNLQAGANSPLHF
J gene: TRBJ1-6
V gene: TRBV11-2

CDR3 protein: CASSLRWEAAQETQYF
J gene: TRBJ2-5
V gene: TRBV28

CDR3 protein: CASCYSDRVNTEAFF
J gene: TRBJ1-1
V gene: TRBV6-2/TRBV6-3

CDR3 protein: CASINYIPTRPPSEGTEAFF
J gene: TRBJ1-1
V gene: TRBV28

CDR3 protein: CASRTDSNTGELFF
J gene: TRBJ2-2
V gene: TRBV6-1

CDR3 protein: CASSQDIRSEQYF
J gene: TRBJ2-7
V gene: TRBV14

CDR3 protein: CASSRGEGDEQYF
J gene: TRBJ2-7
V gene: TRBV11-3

CDR3 protein: CASSYGGGRVDTQYF
J gene: TRBJ2-3
V gene: TRBV6-5

CDR3 protein: CASSIDWQNQPQHF
J gene: TRBJ1-5
V gene: TRBV19